The source of this T cell receptor (beta chain) is a study of T cells in Graves' hyperthyroidism and ophthalmopathy. The TCR beta CDR3 regions underwent amplification using RNA transcripts as the source. The HTBI primer set drove a first-round RT-PCR of the TCR CDR3. Using its own MiXCR run on the multiplex PCR reads, TCRdb lists one record per CDR3 protein. The sample has about 37,000 distinct CDR3 sequences, 52% seen once. This CDR3 contains 14 residues. Unmatched junction bases numbered 9, after V lost 6 bases and J lost 6 bases. V and J are TRBV12-3 or TRBV12-4 and TRBJ1-2; 8 bases align to TRBD1. The clonotype originates from a man aged 40-49 years with Graves' ophthalmopathy. The source material was blood. This CDR3 reads CASSRGQTEDGYTF. Written as DNA, the CDR3 is TGTGCCAGCAGCAGGGGGCAGACAGAGGATGGCTACACCTTC.